This T cell receptor (beta chain) was identified during a study of T cell repertoires in cytomegalovirus infection. Overall study: Researchers turned to recently identified HLA-C-restricted CMV epitopes as well as well-studied HLA-B-restricted ones. In public TCR beta signatures, there were indications of both CMV infection and matching HLA type.

MiXCR, applied by TCRdb to the reads, yields one record per CDR3 protein. Of about 920,000 distinct CDR3 sequences in the sample, around 30% were seen once. The V end lost 3 bases, the J end lost 5 bases, and 8 bases lay between the germline ends. The CDR3 has 13 residues. Germline V gene data show CDR1 as SGHDN and CDR2 as FVKESK. Study findings and constraints: Carriers of CMV plus the relevant HLA were identified by cumulative public TCR beta family frequency. It was HLA-C-restricted CMV-specific TCR beta clonotypes that dominated the response ex vivo.

This clonotype was picked up one time. Its specificity is unknown. The TCR originated in a human donor in good health (CMV status not recorded). Some clones in this sample may be carry-over from other donors' samples. This specimen was cultured CD8+ T cells from PBMCs, taken from culture after CMV antigen stimulation. The chain combines TRBV14 with TRBJ2-1; D is undetermined. CDR3 sequence reads: CASSQRRDNEQFF. CDR3 bases: TGTGCCAGCAGCCAGAGACGGGACAATGAGCAGTTCTTC.